The text below deals with one T cell receptor beta chain. What it binds is not known. CDR1 is SGHVS, CDR2 FNYEAQ, per germline. CDR3 size: 16 residues. V gave up 5 bases and J gave up 1 base; unmatched junction bases: 8. The data originate from a study of radiation and T cells in renal cell carcinoma. Noted time point: blood 4 weeks post-SBRT, at nephrectomy. Treatment noted: 15 Gy SBRT to primary tumor, nephrectomy 4 weeks later. Nephrectomy followed 15 Gy stereotactic body radiation by 4 weeks. Blood was sampled at baseline, 2 weeks and 4 weeks after SBRT. The tumor was a clear cell renal cell carcinoma. Regarding the study as a whole: Top tumor clonotypes rose in blood 2 weeks post-radiation, then contracted.

Generated by immunoSEQ multiplex PCR, the TCRdb table keeps only in-frame clones and is missing some. The data show under 200,000 clones, about 87% seen once. This clonotype was sampled from a woman in her fifties or sixties with renal cell carcinoma. The V gene is TRBV7-6, the J gene TRBJ2-3; TRBD2 matches at 8 bases. Sequencing was performed on blood, taken from a patient whose treatment included radiotherapy and nephrectomy. CDR3 DNA: TGTGCCAGCAGCCTAATGAGTAGCGGGGGCACAGATACGCAGTATTTT. This sequence encodes CASSLMSSGGTDTQYF.